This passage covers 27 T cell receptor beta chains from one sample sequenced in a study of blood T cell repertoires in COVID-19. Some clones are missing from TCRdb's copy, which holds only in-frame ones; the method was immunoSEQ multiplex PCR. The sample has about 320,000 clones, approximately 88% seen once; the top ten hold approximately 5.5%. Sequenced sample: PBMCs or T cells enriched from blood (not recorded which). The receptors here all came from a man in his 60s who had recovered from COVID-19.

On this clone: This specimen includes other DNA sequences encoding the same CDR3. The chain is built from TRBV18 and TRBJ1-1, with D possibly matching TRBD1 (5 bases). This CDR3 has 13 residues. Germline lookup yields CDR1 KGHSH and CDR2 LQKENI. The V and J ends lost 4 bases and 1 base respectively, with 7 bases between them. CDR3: CASSLGQNTEAFF. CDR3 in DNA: TGTGCCAGCTCACTCGGACAGAACACTGAAGCTTTCTTT.

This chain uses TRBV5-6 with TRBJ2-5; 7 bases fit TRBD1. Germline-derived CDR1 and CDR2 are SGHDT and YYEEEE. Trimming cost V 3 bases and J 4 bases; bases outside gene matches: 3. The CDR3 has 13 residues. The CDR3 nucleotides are TGTGCCAGCAGCTCCCGACAGGGAGAGACCCAGTACTTC. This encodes CASSSRQGETQYF.

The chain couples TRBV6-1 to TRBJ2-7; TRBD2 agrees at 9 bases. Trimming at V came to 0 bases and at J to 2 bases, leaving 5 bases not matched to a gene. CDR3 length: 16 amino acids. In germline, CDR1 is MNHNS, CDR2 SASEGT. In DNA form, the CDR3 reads TGTGCCAGCAGTGAAGCGCTTCCTAGCGGGACCTACGAGCAGTACTTC. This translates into CASSEALPSGTYEQYF.

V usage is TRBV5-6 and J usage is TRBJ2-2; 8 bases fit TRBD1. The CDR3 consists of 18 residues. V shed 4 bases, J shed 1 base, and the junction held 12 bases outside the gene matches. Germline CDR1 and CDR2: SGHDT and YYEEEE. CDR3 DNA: TGTGCCAGCAGCCCGGGGTGGGACAGGACTCAGAACACCGGGGAGCTGTTTTTT. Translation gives CASSPGWDRTQNTGELFF.

The DNA for the CDR3 is TGTGCCAGTAGTATTGGCAGGGGGCGGTCGGACACTGAAGCTTTCTTT. Residues: CASSIGRGRSDTEAFF. The chain has TRBV19 and TRBJ1-1; TRBD1 matches 8 bases. V shed 3 bases and J 3 bases; nucleotides not matched to a gene: 9. The CDR3 covers 16 residues. Looked up from germline, CDR1 is LNHDA and CDR2 is SQIVND (reference sequence).

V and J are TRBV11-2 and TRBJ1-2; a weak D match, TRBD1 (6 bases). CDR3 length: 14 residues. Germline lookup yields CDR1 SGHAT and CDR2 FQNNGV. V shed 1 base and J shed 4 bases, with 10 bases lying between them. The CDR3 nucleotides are TGTGCCAGCAGCTTAGTGGGGGCGGGCTATGGCTACACCTTC. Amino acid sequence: CASSLVGAGYGYTF.

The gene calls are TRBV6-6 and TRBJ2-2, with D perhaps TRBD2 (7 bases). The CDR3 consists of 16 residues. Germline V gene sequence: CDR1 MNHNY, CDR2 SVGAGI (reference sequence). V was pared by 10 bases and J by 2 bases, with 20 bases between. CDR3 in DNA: TGTGCCACCGGGGGGCCTATAGCGGCAAACACCGGGGAGCTGTTTTTT. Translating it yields CATGGPIAANTGELFF.

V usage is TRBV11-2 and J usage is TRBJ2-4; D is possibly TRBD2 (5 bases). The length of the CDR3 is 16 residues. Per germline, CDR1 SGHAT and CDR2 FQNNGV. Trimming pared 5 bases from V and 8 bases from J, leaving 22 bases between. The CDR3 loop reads CASSPGGGAPADIQYF. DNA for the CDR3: TGTGCCAGCAGCCCCGGAGGCGGAGCTCCGGCGGACATTCAGTACTTC. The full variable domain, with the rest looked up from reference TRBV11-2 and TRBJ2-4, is EAGVAQSPRYKIIEKRQSVAFWCNPISGHATLYWYQQILGQGPKLLIQFQNNGVVDDSQLPKDRFSAERLKGVDSTLKIQPAKLEDSAVYLCASSPGGGAPADIQYFGAGTRLSVL.

CDR3 nucleotide sequence: TGTGCCAGCAGTTACCGGGACTATAATTCACCCCTCCACTTT. This encodes CASSYRDYNSPLHF. This rearrangement joins TRBV6-5 to TRBJ1-6; D not resolved. This CDR3 is built from 14 residues. CDR1 is MNHEY, CDR2 SVGAGI, per germline. Trimming shortened V by 2 bases and J by 3 bases, and 5 bases separated the two germline ends.

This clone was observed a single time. CDR3 nucleotides: TGTGCCAGCAGCTTAGTAGGGGGAGGGACAGGGTCGGCTTTCTTT. Its translation: CASSLVGGGTGSAFF. V usage is TRBV7-2 and J usage is TRBJ1-1, with TRBD1 identical over 9 bases. J lost 11 bases, V lost 1 base, and 11 bases had no gene match. This CDR3 comprises 15 residues. Germline assignment: CDR1 SGHTA and CDR2 FQGNSA.

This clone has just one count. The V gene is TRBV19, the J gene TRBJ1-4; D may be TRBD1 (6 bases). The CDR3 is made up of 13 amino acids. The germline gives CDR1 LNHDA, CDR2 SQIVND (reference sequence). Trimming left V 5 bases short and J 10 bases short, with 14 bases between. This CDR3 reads CASSDRPVGKLFF. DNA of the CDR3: TGTGCCAGTAGTGACAGGCCAGTTGGAAAACTGTTTTTT.

The CDR3 region is CASMGQGGQPQHF. The CDR3 DNA reads as TGTGCCAGCATGGGACAGGGGGGTCAGCCCCAGCATTTT. The V and J genes are TRBV6-5 and TRBJ1-5, with 11 bases matching TRBD1. V lost 7 bases to trimming and J lost 6 bases; unmatched junction nucleotides: 2. Germline CDR1 is MNHEY and CDR2 is SVGAGI. The CDR3 spans 13 residues.

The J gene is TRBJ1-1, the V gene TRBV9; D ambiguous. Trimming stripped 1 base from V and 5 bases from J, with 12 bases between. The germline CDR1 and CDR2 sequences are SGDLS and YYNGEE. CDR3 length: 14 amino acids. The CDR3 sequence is CASSVLAEGTEAFF. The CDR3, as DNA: TGTGCCAGCAGCGTACTGGCGGAGGGAACTGAAGCTTTCTTT.

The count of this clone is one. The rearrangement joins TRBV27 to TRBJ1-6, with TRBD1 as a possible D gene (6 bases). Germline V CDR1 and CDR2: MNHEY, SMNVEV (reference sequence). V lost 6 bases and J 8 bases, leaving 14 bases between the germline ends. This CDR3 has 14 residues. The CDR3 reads CASSTQGSYSPLHF. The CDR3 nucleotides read TGTGCCAGCAGCACACAGGGATCATATTCACCCCTCCACTTT.

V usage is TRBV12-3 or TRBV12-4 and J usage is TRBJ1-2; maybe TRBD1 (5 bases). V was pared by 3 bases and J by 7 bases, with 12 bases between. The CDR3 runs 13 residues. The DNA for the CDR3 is TGTGCCAGCAGTTTGATTGCGGGGGTTGGCTACACCTTC. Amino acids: CASSLIAGVGYTF.

In nucleotides, the CDR3 is TGTGCCAGCAGCTTTAGTTTTAATGAAAAACTGTTTTTT. Its protein product is CASSFSFNEKLFF. The V and J genes are TRBV7-2 and TRBJ1-4; D is unclear. CDR3 length: 13 amino acids. Germline values: CDR1 SGHTA, CDR2 FQGNSA. V lost 3 bases to trimming and J lost 4 bases, with 6 bases between them.

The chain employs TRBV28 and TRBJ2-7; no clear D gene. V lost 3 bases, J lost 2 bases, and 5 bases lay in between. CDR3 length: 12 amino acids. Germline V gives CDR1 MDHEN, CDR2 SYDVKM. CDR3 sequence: CASSFVPYEQYF. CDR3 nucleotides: TGTGCCAGCAGTTTCGTCCCCTACGAGCAGTACTTC.

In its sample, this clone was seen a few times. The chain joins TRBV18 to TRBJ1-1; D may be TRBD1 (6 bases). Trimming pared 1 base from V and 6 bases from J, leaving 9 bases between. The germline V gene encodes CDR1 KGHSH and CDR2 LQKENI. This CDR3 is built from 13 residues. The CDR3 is CASSPQGVAEAFF. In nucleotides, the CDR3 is TGTGCCAGCTCACCACAGGGGGTGGCTGAAGCTTTCTTT.

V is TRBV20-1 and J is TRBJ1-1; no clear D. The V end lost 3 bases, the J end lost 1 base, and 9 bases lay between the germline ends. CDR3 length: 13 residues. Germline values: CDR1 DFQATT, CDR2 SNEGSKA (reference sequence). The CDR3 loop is CSASSHTNTEAFF. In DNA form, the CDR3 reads TGCAGTGCTAGTTCACATACGAACACTGAAGCTTTCTTT.

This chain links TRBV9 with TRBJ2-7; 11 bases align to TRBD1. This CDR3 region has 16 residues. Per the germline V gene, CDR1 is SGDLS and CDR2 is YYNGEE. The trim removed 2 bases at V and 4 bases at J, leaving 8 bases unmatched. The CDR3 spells CASSVGPGQGVYEQYF. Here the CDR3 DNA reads TGTGCCAGCAGCGTGGGACCGGGACAGGGGGTTTACGAGCAGTACTTC.

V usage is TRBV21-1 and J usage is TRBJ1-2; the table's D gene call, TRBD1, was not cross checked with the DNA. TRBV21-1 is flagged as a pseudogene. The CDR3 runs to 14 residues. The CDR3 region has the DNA TGTGCCAGCAGCAAAGGGCAGGGGGTCTATGGCTACACCTTC. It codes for CASSKGQGVYGYTF.

Here the CDR3 reads CASSLATGRTGELFF. In DNA form, the CDR3 reads TGTGCCAGCAGCTTAGCGACAGGACGTACCGGGGAGCTGTTTTTT. This rearrangement joins TRBV7-2 to TRBJ2-2, with TRBD1 as a possible D gene (6 bases). Trimming pared 0 bases from V and 5 bases from J, leaving 10 bases between. Germline CDR1 SGHTA, CDR2 FQGNSA. The CDR3 length is 15 residues.

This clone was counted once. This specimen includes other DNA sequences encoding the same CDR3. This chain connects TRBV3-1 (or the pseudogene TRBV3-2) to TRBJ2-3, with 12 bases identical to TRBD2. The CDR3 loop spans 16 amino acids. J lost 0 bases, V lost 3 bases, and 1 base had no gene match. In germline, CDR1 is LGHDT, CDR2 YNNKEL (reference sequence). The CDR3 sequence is CASSQGLAGSTDTQYF. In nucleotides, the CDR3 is TGTGCCAGCAGCCAGGGACTAGCGGGTAGCACAGATACGCAGTATTTT.

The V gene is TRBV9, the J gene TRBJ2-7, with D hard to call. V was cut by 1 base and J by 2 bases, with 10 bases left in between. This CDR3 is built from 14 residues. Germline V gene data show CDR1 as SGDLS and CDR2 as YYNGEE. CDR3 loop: CASSVLDTAYEQYF. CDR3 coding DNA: TGTGCCAGCAGCGTACTCGACACCGCCTACGAGCAGTACTTC.

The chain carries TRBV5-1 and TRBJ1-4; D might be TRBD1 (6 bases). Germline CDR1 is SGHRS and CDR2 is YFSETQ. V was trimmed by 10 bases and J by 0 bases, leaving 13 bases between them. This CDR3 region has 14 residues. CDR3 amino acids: CAPQDSTTNEKLFF. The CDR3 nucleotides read TGCGCCCCCCAGGACAGCACAACTAATGAAAAACTGTTTTTT.

This CDR3 reads CASSQVASGRYTGELFF. The CDR3 region has the DNA TGCGCCAGCAGCCAAGTTGCTAGCGGGAGATACACCGGGGAGCTGTTTTTT. The V and J genes are TRBV4-1 and TRBJ2-2; 10 nucleotides agree with TRBD2. From germline, CDR1 is MGHRA and CDR2 YSYEKL. The CDR3 consists of 17 residues. The J segment lost 3 bases and the V segment lost 1 base, leaving 5 bases of the junction unmatched.

The CDR3 sequence: CASSDRVYNEQFF. The DNA of the CDR3 is TGTGCCAGCAGCGACAGGGTCTACAATGAGCAGTTCTTC. V and J are TRBV2 and TRBJ2-1; TRBD1 matches at 7 bases. CDR3 length equals 13 residues. Germline values: CDR1 SNHLY, CDR2 FYNNEI. Trimming cost V 6 bases and J 3 bases; bases outside gene matches: 2.